The rows below give T cell receptor beta chains drawn from one sample of a study of lymphopenia after photon versus proton radiotherapy. TCRdb keeps only in-frame clones here, not all; method: immunoSEQ multiplex PCR. Of around 24,000 clones in the sample, 83% were seen once. Sequences were derived from peripheral blood, sampled from a patient treated with photon-based radiotherapy. Source of these receptors: a woman in her forties or fifties with pancreatic cancer. CDR3s include the opening cysteine and the closing phenylalanine or tryptophan. Each record gives: clone size, J gene, D gene, V gene, CDR3 protein, CDR3 DNA. The D gene is left open where the match is weak. The size entry is marked missing in some rows and otherwise reads once, few, many or a size class.

NA,TRBJ1-5,TRBD1,TRBV19,CASSRTGGTQPQHF,TGTGCCAGTAGCCGGACAGGAGGCACCCAACCCCAGCATTTT
NA,TRBJ2-3,TRBD2,TRBV4-3,CASSRLAGGTDTQYF,TGCGCCAGCAGCCGACTAGCGGGAGGCACAGATACGCAGTATTTT
NA,TRBJ2-1,TRBD2,TRBV10-3,CAISEPIAGSYNEQFF,TGTGCCATCAGTGAGCCAATAGCGGGATCCTACAATGAGCAGTTCTTC
NA,TRBJ2-7,TRBD1,TRBV4-1,CASSQGQDAYEQYF,TGCGCCAGCAGCCAGGGACAGGATGCCTACGAGCAGTACTTC
few,TRBJ2-3,TRBD1,TRBV4-3,CASSRDSRNTDTQYF,TGCGCCAGCAGCCGGGACAGCCGAAACACAGATACGCAGTATTTT
NA,TRBJ2-3,TRBD2,TRBV29-1,CSVDAGGDTQYF,TGCAGCGTTGATGCGGGAGGAGATACGCAGTATTTT
medium-sized,TRBJ2-7,TRBD1,TRBV7-3,CASSLNTGGEQYF,TGTGCCAGCAGCCTTAACACAGGGGGCGAGCAGTACTTC
NA,TRBJ1-1,NA,TRBV6-5,CASSTGTLNTEAFF,TGTGCCAGCAGTACTGGGACATTGAACACTGAAGCTTTCTTT
NA,TRBJ2-7,TRBD2,TRBV19,CASSRGPPGLAGDEQYF,TGTGCCAGTAGTCGGGGGCCCCCGGGACTAGCGGGAGACGAGCAGTACTTC
NA,TRBJ2-1,TRBD2,TRBV5-1,CASSLVIGREGAYNEQFF,TGCGCCAGCAGCTTGGTGATTGGGAGGGAGGGAGCCTACAATGAGCAGTTCTTC
NA,TRBJ1-4,NA,TRBV6-4,CASVSRGHEKLFF,TGTGCCAGCGTCTCCAGGGGCCATGAAAAACTGTTTTTT
NA,TRBJ2-2,NA,TRBV5-1,CASSWVREIGELFF,TGCGCCAGCAGCTGGGTCCGGGAGATCGGGGAGCTGTTTTTT
NA,TRBJ1-4,NA,TRBV10-3,CAIAGDGVAEKLFF,TGTGCCATCGCAGGGGACGGGGTGGCTGAAAAACTGTTTTTT
NA,TRBJ2-4,NA,TRBV5-1,CASALGGARQNIQYF,TGCGCCAGCGCCCTAGGGGGGGCGCGTCAAAACATTCAGTACTTC
NA,TRBJ2-7,NA,TRBV7-2,CASSIGTLQYYEQYF,TGTGCCAGCAGTATCGGGACACTACAATACTACGAGCAGTACTTC
NA,TRBJ1-5,NA,TRBV19,CASIEAGNNQPQHF,TGTGCCAGTATCGAGGCAGGCAATAATCAGCCCCAGCATTTT
NA,TRBJ2-7,NA,TRBV5-1,CASSKRLDRKYEQYF,TGCGCCAGCAGCAAAAGACTAGATAGGAAATACGAGCAGTACTTC
NA,TRBJ2-7,TRBD2,TRBV27,CASNPSGSSYEQYF,TGTGCCTCAAACCCTAGCGGGAGCTCCTACGAGCAGTACTTC
NA,TRBJ2-2,NA,TRBV5-8,CASSLAVNTGELFF,TGTGCCAGCAGCTTGGCCGTGAACACCGGGGAGCTGTTTTTT
few,TRBJ1-3,NA,TRBV18,CASSLVGNTIYF,TGTGCCAGCTCCCTGGTTGGAAACACCATATATTTT
few,TRBJ1-2,TRBD1,TRBV6-5,CASSLDRYYGYTF,TGTGCCAGCAGTCTGGACAGGTACTATGGCTACACCTTC
NA,TRBJ2-3,NA,TRBV5-4,CASSARITDTQYF,TGTGCCAGCAGCGCCCGAATCACAGATACGCAGTATTTT
NA,TRBJ1-4,NA,TRBV9,CASSVSAGEGAEKLFF,TGTGCCAGCAGCGTATCAGCAGGGGAAGGGGCTGAAAAACTGTTTTTT
NA,TRBJ2-1,TRBD2,TRBV4-3,CASSQDQLAQQFF,TGCGCCAGCAGCCAAGATCAACTAGCGCAGCAGTTCTTC
NA,TRBJ1-1,NA,TRBV15,CATSREEDTEAFF,TGTGCCACCAGCAGAGAGGAGGACACTGAAGCTTTCTTT
NA,TRBJ2-5,NA,TRBV21-1,CASSKEVQGVLLEETQYF,TGTGCCAGCAGCAAAGAGGTCCAGGGAGTTTTATTGGAGGAGACCCAGTACTTC
NA,TRBJ1-5,NA,TRBV27,CASKQGWGNQPQHF,TGTGCCAGCAAACAGGGATGGGGTAATCAGCCCCAGCATTTT
NA,TRBJ2-7,NA,TRBV30,CAWSDSTYEQYF,TGTGCCTGGAGTGACAGCACCTACGAGCAGTACTTC
NA,TRBJ1-5,NA,TRBV10-2,CASSERFWPQHF,TGCGCCAGCAGTGAGAGGTTTTGGCCCCAGCATTTT
NA,TRBJ1-2,NA,TRBV4-3,CASSQEPGTPNYGYTF,TGCGCCAGCAGCCAAGAACCCGGGACACCTAACTATGGCTACACCTTC
NA,TRBJ2-5,NA,TRBV5-8,CASSLGTAVQETQYF,TGTGCCAGCAGCTTGGGTACAGCTGTACAAGAGACCCAGTACTTC
NA,TRBJ2-5,NA,TRBV15,CATRHDTAKETQYF,TGTGCCACCAGGCATGACACAGCTAAAGAGACCCAGTACTTC
NA,TRBJ2-2,NA,TRBV4-3,CASSQDDRELFF,TGCGCCAGCAGCCAAGATGACAGGGAGCTGTTTTTT
NA,TRBJ1-5,NA,TRBV10-3,CAISDNSAHGTQHF,TGTGCCATCAGTGATAACAGTGCCCATGGGACCCAGCATTTT